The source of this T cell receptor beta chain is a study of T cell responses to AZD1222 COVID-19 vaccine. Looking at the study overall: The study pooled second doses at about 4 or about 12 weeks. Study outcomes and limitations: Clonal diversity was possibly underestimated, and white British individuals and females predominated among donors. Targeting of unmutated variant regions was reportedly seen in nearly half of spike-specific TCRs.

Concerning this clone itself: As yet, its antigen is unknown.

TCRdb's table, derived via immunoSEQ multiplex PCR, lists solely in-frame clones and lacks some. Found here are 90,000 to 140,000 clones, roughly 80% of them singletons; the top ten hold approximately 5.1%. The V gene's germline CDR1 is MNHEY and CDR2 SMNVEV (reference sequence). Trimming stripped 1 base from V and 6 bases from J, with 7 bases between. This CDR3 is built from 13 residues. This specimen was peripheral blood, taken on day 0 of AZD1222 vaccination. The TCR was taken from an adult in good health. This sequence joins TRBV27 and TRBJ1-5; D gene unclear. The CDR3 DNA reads TGTGCCAGCAGTTTATTTTTTAGTCAGCCCCAGCATTTT. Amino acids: CASSLFFSQPQHF.